This entry lists 10 T cell receptor beta chains sequenced from one sample in a study of CD8 T cells in ankylosing spondylitis. TCRdb re-called the 5' RACE reads through MiXCR, storing one row per CDR3 protein. The table includes roughly 150,000 distinct CDR3 sequences, roughly 31% detected once. Sequencing was performed on synovial fluid, either unsorted or a sorted T cell fraction (not recorded which). Receptors were obtained from a male donor with ankylosing spondylitis.

This clonotype was observed many times. The V and J genes are TRBV7-2 and TRBJ2-5; TRBD2 agrees at 9 bases. V shed 5 bases and J 1 base; nucleotides not matched to a gene: 8. This CDR3 spans 16 amino acids. Germline CDR1 and CDR2: SGHTA and FQGNSA. CDR3 sequence: CASSRTLLAGQETQYF. CDR3 nucleotide sequence: TGTGCCAGCAGCCGAACCCTACTAGCGGGCCAAGAGACCCAGTACTTC.

The gene calls are TRBV12-3 or TRBV12-4 and TRBJ2-7, with 9 bases lining up with TRBD1. Trimming cost V 5 bases and J 2 bases; bases outside gene matches: 7. The length of the CDR3 is 15 residues. The CDR3 region is CASSPGTGIPYEQYF. In nucleotides, the CDR3 is TGTGCCAGCAGTCCCGGGACAGGGATTCCCTACGAGCAGTACTTC.

V and J are TRBV2 and TRBJ1-5; D is possibly TRBD1 (6 bases). V was pared by 7 bases and J by 7 bases, with 17 bases between. Germline lookup yields CDR1 SNHLY and CDR2 FYNNEI. CDR3 length equals 14 residues. CDR3 loop: CASTKQGSGQPQHF. The CDR3 DNA is TGTGCCAGCACCAAACAGGGATCGGGGCAGCCCCAGCATTTT.

This clonotype has more than one count but fewer than ten. In DNA form, the CDR3 reads TGTGCCAGCAGCCCCCGGTTGGCGGGGAGCTCCTACAATGAGCAGTTCTTC. This codes for CASSPRLAGSSYNEQFF. The V call is TRBV7-3, the J call TRBJ2-1, with a weak D call TRBD2 (6 bases). Trimming took off 5 bases at V and 0 bases at J, with 17 bases between the two ends. The CDR3 loop spans 17 amino acids. Germline assignment: CDR1 SGHTA and CDR2 FQGTGA.

V gene TRBV29-1 combines with J gene TRBJ1-1; tentative D call: TRBD1 (6 bases). Germline V CDR1 and CDR2: SQVTM, ANQGSEA. The CDR3 spans 12 residues. V was clipped by 6 bases and J by 8 bases, with 16 bases between them. The CDR3 nucleotides are TGCAGCGTGGGGGACTTCAGGGGAGAAGCTTTCTTT. This gives the protein CSVGDFRGEAFF.

In this sample, this clonotype turned up a few times. It is likely a read error, because the conserved phenylalanine at the end of the CDR3 is missing. The limits of the CDR3 on the DNA are not certain, so only TCRdb's listed CDR3 is given. V and J are TRBV2 and TRBJ2-4; the DNA was not used to check the table's D call, TRBD1. The germline V gene has CDR1 SNHLY and CDR2 FYNNEI. Counting both end residues, the CDR3 totals 12 amino acids. Here the CDR3 reads CASSERAGQGAI.

In its sample, this clonotype was seen a few times. The genes are TRBV5-5 and TRBJ1-1, with 10 bases identical to TRBD1. The length of the CDR3 is 17 residues. CDR1 is SGHKS, CDR2 YYEKEE, per germline (reference sequence). The ends lost 2 bases at V and 0 bases at J; junction bases unmatched: 7. The CDR3 sequence: CASSFFRQGAMNTEAFF. CDR3 coding DNA: TGTGCCAGCAGCTTTTTCCGACAGGGGGCTATGAACACTGAAGCTTTCTTT.

J is TRBJ2-7 and V is TRBV10-3; D unclear. Trimming cost V 6 bases and J 0 bases, with 15 bases left between them. This CDR3 region has 15 residues. Germline V gives CDR1 ENHRY, CDR2 SYGVKD. CDR3 in amino acids: CAISTIRSGSYEQYF. The DNA for the CDR3 is TGTGCCATCAGCACGATCAGATCTGGCTCCTACGAGCAGTACTTC.

The sample holds a few counts of this clonotype. The rearrangement links TRBV28 to TRBJ2-3; D call uncertain. This CDR3 region has 11 residues. The germline V gene encodes CDR1 MDHEN and CDR2 SYDVKM. V lost 3 bases and J lost 5, with 3 bases in between. The CDR3 loop reads CASSLLDTQYF. CDR3 DNA: TGTGCCAGCAGTTTGTTAGATACGCAGTATTTT. Complete variable domain (other parts from reference TRBV28 and TRBJ2-3): DVKVTQSSRYLVKRTGEKVFLECVQDMDHENMFWYRQDPGLGLRLIYFSYDVKMKEKGDIPEGYSVSREKKERFSLILESASTNQTSMYLCASSLLDTQYFGPGTRLTVL.

This clonotype was observed a few times. The rearrangement uses TRBV6-1 and TRBJ2-6, with D perhaps TRBD1 (6 bases). CDR1 and CDR2 (germline): MNHNS, SASEGT. V lost 3 bases, J lost 1 base, and 7 bases lay in between. This CDR3 has 15 residues. CDR3 nucleotides: TGTGCCAGCAGTGATCAGGGGTCTGGGGCCAACGTCCTGACTTTC. It encodes CASSDQGSGANVLTF.